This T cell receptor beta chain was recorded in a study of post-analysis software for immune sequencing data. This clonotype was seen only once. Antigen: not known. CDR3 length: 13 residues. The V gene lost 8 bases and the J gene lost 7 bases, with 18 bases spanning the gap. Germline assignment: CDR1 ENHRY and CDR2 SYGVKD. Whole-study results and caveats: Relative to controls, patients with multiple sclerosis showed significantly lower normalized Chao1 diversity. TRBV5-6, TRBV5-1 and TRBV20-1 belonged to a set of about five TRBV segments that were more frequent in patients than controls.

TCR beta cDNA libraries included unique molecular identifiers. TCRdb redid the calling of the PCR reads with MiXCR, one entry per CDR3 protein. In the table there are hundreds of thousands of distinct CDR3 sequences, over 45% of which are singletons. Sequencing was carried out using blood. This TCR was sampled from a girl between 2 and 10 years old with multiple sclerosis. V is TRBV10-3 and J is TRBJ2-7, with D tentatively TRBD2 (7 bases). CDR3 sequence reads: CAIGGGSYNEQYF. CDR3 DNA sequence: TGTGCCATCGGGGGGGGCTCCTACAATGAGCAGTACTTC.